Shown below are 3 T cell receptor beta chains from a single sample sequenced in a study of blood T cell repertoires in COVID-19. Produced via immunoSEQ multiplex PCR; TCRdb's table is partial and in-frame only. The data contain approximately 440,000 clones, 90% of them seen just once; the ten biggest clones take up less than 0.75%. Sample: PBMCs or T cells enriched from blood (not recorded which). Receptors were obtained from a man between 18 and 35 years old who had recovered from COVID-19.

This chain connects TRBV7-3 to TRBJ1-6; D might be TRBD1 (5 bases). The germline gives CDR1 SGHTA, CDR2 FQGTGA. Trimming removed 0 bases from V and 7 bases from J, with 10 bases in between. CDR3 length equals 15 residues. CDR3 region: CASSLTAGKNSPLHF. The CDR3 DNA follows: TGTGCCAGCAGCTTAACGGCAGGGAAGAATTCACCCCTCCACTTT.

Remarks on this clone: Other DNA sequences from this sample encode an identical CDR3 as well. The chain links TRBV2 to TRBJ1-1; D not certain. Germline V lookup: CDR1 SNHLY, CDR2 FYNNEI. Trimming pared 0 bases from V and 1 base from J, leaving 3 bases between. This CDR3 has 13 residues. The CDR3 loop reads CASSEARNTEAFF. The DNA of the CDR3 is TGTGCCAGCAGTGAAGCGAGGAACACTGAAGCTTTCTTT.

The chain combines TRBV27 with TRBJ2-7; a weak D match, TRBD2 (5 bases). Germline-derived CDR1 and CDR2 are MNHEY and SMNVEV (reference sequence). This CDR3 region has 13 residues. The V end was cut by 7 bases, the J end by 4 bases, with 14 bases between. CDR3 protein: CASKDFGLYEQYF. CDR3 coding DNA: TGTGCCAGCAAGGACTTCGGTTTGTACGAGCAGTACTTC.